This T cell receptor (beta chain) was documented in a study of monozygotic twins with cystic fibrosis. Study as a whole: Three micrograms of fragmented DNA underwent approximately 15 PCR cycles for library preparation. Study conclusions and caveats: V usage most resembled the co-twin in 13 of 16 pairs. No link emerged between shared CDR3 counts and age, concordance or severity.

Generated by immunoSEQ multiplex PCR, the TCRdb table keeps only in-frame clones and is missing some. The table includes approximately 33,000 clones, over 75% detected once. Germline CDR1 is MGHRA and CDR2 is YSYEKL. The length of the CDR3 is 15 residues. On this clone: What it recognizes is unknown. A junction boundary mismatches the germline segment, possibly from a read error.

This TCR came from a girl aged 2 to 10 with cystic fibrosis. The sample was blood. The chain carries TRBV4-1 and TRBJ1-1; TRBD1 matches 9 bases. DNA for the CDR3: TGCGCCAGCAGCCAAGCCCCGGGACAGGGCTTTGAGCGGATCTTT. Translated: CASSQAPGQGFERIF.